This T cell receptor (beta chain) emerged from a study of PD-1 blockade in classical Hodgkin lymphoma. Overall study findings and caveats: Newly diagnosed patients had baseline TCR diversity that was reportedly lower than that of healthy donors. Complete responders' diversity at baseline resembled that of newly diagnosed patients.

The data were produced by immunoSEQ multiplex PCR, yet TCRdb's version contains in-frame clones alone and is incomplete. In the table there are about 21,000 clones, around 68% of which are singletons. With 0 bases clipped from V and 2 bases from J, the junction kept 3 bases outside the gene matches. The CDR3 is 14 residues long. From germline, CDR1 is GTSNPN and CDR2 SVGIG (reference sequence). For this clone: Its matching antigen is unknown.

Following autologous stem cell transplantation, relapse occurred in every patient, and exposure to brentuximab vedotin varied. The study recorded best responses of complete response, partial response or progressive disease. The receptor's source is a human donor with classical Hodgkin lymphoma. The chain recombines TRBV30 with TRBJ1-1; TRBD1 aligns across 7 bases. Sample: peripheral blood mononuclear cells (PBMCs), taken at baseline. CDR3 region: CAWSVGTANTEAFF. The CDR3 nucleotides are TGTGCCTGGAGTGTAGGGACAGCCAACACTGAAGCTTTCTTT.